This T cell receptor (beta chain) was profiled in a study of cytomegalovirus exposure and HLA in healthy donors. The study's findings and limits: Donor immune exposure was known only as CMV serostatus. The majority of TCR sequences were rare, yet some public TCRs appeared in many donors.

Amplification used 60 Vbeta primers and 13 Jbeta primers. Measured with immunoSEQ multiplex PCR; TCRdb has only the in-frame clones, and not every one. The sample yields approximately 160,000 clones, about 70% seen once. This clone was seen a few times. The antigen is not known. The ends were cut back, 1 base at V and 1 base at J, with 19 bases in the middle. CDR3 length equals 17 residues. The V gene's germline CDR1 is SQVTM and CDR2 ANQGSEA. Input material: PBMCs. The chain combines TRBV29-1 with TRBJ1-2; D gene unclear. This clonotype originated in a woman aged 18 to 35 in good health and CMV-seropositive. DNA of the CDR3: TGCAGCGTTGAAGGGATCTCTCCGGGAGCACGTAACTATGGCTACACCTTC. It codes for CSVEGISPGARNYGYTF.